Following are 13 T cell receptor beta chains from one sample sequenced in a study of read filtering for tumor transcriptome and immune sequencing. From approximately 430 ng of RNA, a library with molecular barcoded alpha/delta and beta/gamma adaptors was made. MiXCR, run by TCRdb on the reads, gives a single entry per CDR3 protein. The repertoire consists of around 50,000 distinct CDR3 sequences, with roughly 19% occurring once and the leading ten covering roughly 15%. Sequencing input: a population of CD138-negative cells sorted from bone marrow. These receptor sequences come from a donor at least 40 years old with multiple myeloma.

This chain connects TRBV9 to TRBJ2-3, with 10 bases that match TRBD2. Trimming at V came to 3 bases and at J to 2 bases, leaving 9 bases not matched to a gene. CDR3 length equals 17 residues. Looked up from germline, CDR1 is SGDLS and CDR2 is YYNGEE. The CDR3 is CASSGFLAGVLTDTQYF. DNA for the CDR3: TGTGCCAGCAGCGGATTTCTAGCGGGGGTACTCACAGATACGCAGTATTTT.

This clonotype was detected a few times. This chain joins TRBV29-1 and TRBJ1-1, with 10 positions matching TRBD1. Germline V lookup: CDR1 SQVTM, CDR2 ANQGSEA. Germline trimming cut 6 bases from V and 4 bases from J; bases unmatched to any gene: 5. The CDR3 has 13 amino acids. The CDR3 spells CSVSGQGTTEAFF. The CDR3 bases are TGCAGCGTATCGGGACAGGGGACCACTGAAGCTTTCTTT.

The sample holds a few counts of this clonotype. The V gene is TRBV7-8, the J gene TRBJ2-7; 7 bases line up with TRBD2. Germline V gene data show CDR1 as SGHVS and CDR2 as FQNEAQ. The CDR3 has 15 amino acids. The V gene end was trimmed by 1 base and the J gene end by 5 bases; junction bases not matched to a gene: 8. The CDR3 loop reads CASSLVAGPPDEQYF. The DNA for the CDR3 is TGTGCCAGCAGCTTAGTAGCGGGTCCCCCCGACGAGCAGTACTTC.

This clonotype has at least ten counts. V and J are TRBV28 and TRBJ1-1; D may be TRBD1 (6 bases). The CDR3 is 15 residues long. The ends were cut back, 8 bases at V and 1 base at J, with 17 bases in the middle. Germline-derived CDR1 and CDR2 are MDHEN and SYDVKM. This CDR3 reads CASGLGGRGNTEAFF. The CDR3 DNA follows: TGTGCCAGCGGATTGGGGGGCAGGGGGAACACTGAAGCTTTCTTT. The full variable domain, completed using reference TRBV28 and TRBJ1-1, is DVKVTQSSRYLVKRTGEKVFLECVQDMDHENMFWYRQDPGLGLRLIYFSYDVKMKEKGDIPEGYSVSREKKERFSLILESASTNQTSMYLCASGLGGRGNTEAFFGQGTRLTVV.

Only a few counts were recorded for this clonotype. This may arise from a read error, as a much more abundant clone is one base away. The chain uses TRBV20-1 and TRBJ2-7; 14 bases fit TRBD2. Losses at the gene ends were 0 bases for V and 0 bases for J; bases not matched to a gene: 10. CDR1 is DFQATT, CDR2 SNEGSKA, per germline (reference sequence). This CDR3 comprises 19 residues. The CDR3: CSARDPRGTSGSPSYEQYF. CDR3 bases: TGCAGTGCTAGAGATCCCCGGGGGACTAGCGGGAGCCCCTCCTACGAGCAGTACTTC.

V usage is TRBV12-3 or TRBV12-4 and J usage is TRBJ2-5; tentatively, D is TRBD2 (5 bases). V dropped 5 bases and J dropped 5 bases, with 9 bases sitting between them. The CDR3 is 12 amino acids. CDR3 sequence reads: CASSPERETQYF. CDR3 coding DNA: TGTGCCAGCAGTCCTGAGCGGGAGACCCAGTACTTC.

This clonotype has at least ten counts. V is TRBV5-1 and J is TRBJ2-1; 7 bases map to TRBD1. V lost 4 bases and J lost 5; bases outside the gene matches: 3. This CDR3 has 13 residues. Germline loops: CDR1 SGHRS, CDR2 YFSETQ. CDR3 residues: CASSPDRDNEQFF. The CDR3 region has the DNA TGCGCCAGCAGCCCCGACAGGGACAATGAGCAGTTCTTC.

This clonotype turned up a few times. CDR3 sequence: CSAREGRQGATNEKLFF. CDR3 sequence (DNA): TGCAGTGCTAGAGAGGGGAGACAGGGCGCAACTAATGAAAAACTGTTTTTT. The gene calls are TRBV20-1 and TRBJ1-4, with 7 bases fitting TRBD1. The CDR3 has 17 residues. J was trimmed by 0 bases and V by 0 bases; bases with no gene match: 7. Germline V gives CDR1 DFQATT, CDR2 SNEGSKA (reference sequence).

As DNA, the CDR3 is TGCAGTGCTAGAGATTGGGGCAATGAGCAGTTCTTC. Translating it yields CSARDWGNEQFF. The gene calls are TRBV20-1 and TRBJ2-1; D gene ambiguous. V lost 0 bases and J 6 bases, leaving 6 bases between the germline ends. This CDR3 has 12 amino acids. Per germline, CDR1 DFQATT and CDR2 SNEGSKA (reference sequence).

With respect to this clonotype: This may come from a read error, since a much larger clone is one base off. V usage is TRBV3-1 and J usage is TRBJ2-2; D ambiguous. CDR3 size: 12 residues. Germline CDR1 LGHDT, CDR2 YNNKEL (reference sequence). V was clipped by 8 bases and J by 9 bases, with 13 bases between them. This chain's CDR3 is CASGILTRELFF. Here the CDR3 DNA reads TGTGCCAGCGGGATCTTGACCAGGGAGCTGTTTTTT.

CDR3 DNA sequence: TGTGCCACCAGTGATGGGGGCGGGAGAGGCAATGAGCAGTTCTTC. Amino acid sequence: CATSDGGGRGNEQFF. The chain combines TRBV24-1 with TRBJ2-1, with D perhaps matching TRBD2 (7 bases). The germline gives CDR1 KGHDR, CDR2 SFDVKD. Between the trimmed V and J ends, which lost 3 bases and 6 bases, there was a span of 14 bases. The CDR3 spans 15 residues.

This clonotype was picked up many times. V usage is TRBV13 and J usage is TRBJ2-1; 11 bases agree with TRBD2. Per the germline V gene, CDR1 is PRHDT and CDR2 is FYEKMQ (reference sequence). The CDR3 extends over 14 amino acids. J gave up 5 bases and V 3 bases, and 0 bases lay outside the gene matches. The CDR3 is CASSLGLADNEQFF. Written as DNA, the CDR3 is TGTGCCAGCAGCTTGGGACTAGCGGACAATGAGCAGTTCTTC.

A word on this clonotype: This may be a read error: a much more frequent sequence differs by one nucleotide. V is TRBV27 and J is TRBJ1-1, with D unresolved. CDR1 is MNHEY, CDR2 SMNVEV, per germline (reference sequence). The CDR3 has 13 amino acids. The CDR3 sequence is CVSSLYRGTEAFF. In DNA, the CDR3 is TGTGTCAGCAGTTTATACCGGGGCACTGAAGCTTTCTTT.